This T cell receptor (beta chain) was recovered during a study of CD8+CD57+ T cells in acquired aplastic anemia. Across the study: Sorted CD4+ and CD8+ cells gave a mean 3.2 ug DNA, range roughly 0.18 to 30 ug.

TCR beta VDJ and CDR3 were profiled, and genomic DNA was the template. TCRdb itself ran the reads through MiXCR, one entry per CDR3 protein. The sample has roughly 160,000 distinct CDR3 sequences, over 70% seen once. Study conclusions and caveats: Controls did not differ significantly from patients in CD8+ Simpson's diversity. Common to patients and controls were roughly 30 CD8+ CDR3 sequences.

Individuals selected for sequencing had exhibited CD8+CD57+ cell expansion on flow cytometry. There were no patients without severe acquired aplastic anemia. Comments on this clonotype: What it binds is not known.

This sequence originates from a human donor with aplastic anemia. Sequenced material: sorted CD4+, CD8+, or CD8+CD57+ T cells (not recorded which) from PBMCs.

The CDR3 spells CASSPGPGQGSYTF. The CDR3 DNA is TGTGCCAGCAGCCCTGGACCGGGACAGGGGTCCTACACCTTC. V usage is TRBV7-2 and J usage is TRBJ1-2, with 10 bases fitting TRBD1. The V segment lost 5 bases and the J segment 10 bases; nucleotides outside the gene matches: 10. The length of the CDR3 is 14 residues. CDR1 and CDR2 from the germline V gene are SGHTA and FQGNSA.